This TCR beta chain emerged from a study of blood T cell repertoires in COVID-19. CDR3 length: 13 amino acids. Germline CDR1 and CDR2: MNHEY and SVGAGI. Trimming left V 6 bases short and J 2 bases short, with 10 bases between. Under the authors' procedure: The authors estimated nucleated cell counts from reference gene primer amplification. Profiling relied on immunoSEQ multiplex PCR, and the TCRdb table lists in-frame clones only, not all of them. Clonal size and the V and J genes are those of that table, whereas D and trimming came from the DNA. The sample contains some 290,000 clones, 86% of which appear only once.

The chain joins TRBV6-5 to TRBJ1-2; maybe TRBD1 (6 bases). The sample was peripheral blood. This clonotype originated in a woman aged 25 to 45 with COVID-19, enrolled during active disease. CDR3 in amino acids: CASSRGQNYGYTF. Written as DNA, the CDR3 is TGTGCCAGCAGCCGGGGACAAAACTATGGCTACACCTTC.